This T cell receptor (beta chain) derives from a study of shared clonotypes between healthy human individuals. Deep-level assay runs were performed. Using immunoSEQ multiplex PCR, the repertoire was profiled, and TCRdb retains in-frame clones only, with some absent. The table shows around 690,000 clones, with around 90% occurring only once. Germline CDR1 reads LNHDA; CDR2 reads SQIVND (reference sequence). Germline trimming cut 5 bases from V and 4 bases from J; bases unmatched to any gene: 7. The CDR3 totals 15 residues. The TCR originated in a man younger than 30 in good health. Some clones in this sample may be carry-over from other donors' samples. The chain uses TRBV19 and TRBJ2-3; 9 bases match TRBD2. Sequenced sample: memory CD8+ T cells from PBMCs. Noted subset: CD45RO+ cells pooled with CCR7-negative TemRA cells. As DNA, the CDR3 is TGTGCCAGTAGTCTCCCCAGCGGGAGGTCAGATACGCAGTATTTT. Residues: CASSLPSGRSDTQYF.